This paragraph covers one T cell receptor (beta chain) sequence. The antigen this receptor binds is unknown. It has no much larger one-base neighbor in the sample; base qualities were not kept. The trial excluded patients who had a history of autoimmune disease or who were on systemic immunosuppression. Peripheral blood for TCR sequencing was drawn from every dose cohort at baseline, at cycle 4 day 1 and at cycle 7 day 1. The samples were drawn from a first-in-human, open-label, multicenter phase I dose-escalation trial of ivuxolimab. The trial enrolled adults with locally advanced or metastatic head and neck squamous cell, hepatocellular, melanoma or renal cell carcinoma. Before TCR sequencing, CD4+ T cells and CD8+ T cells from peripheral blood were sorted into separate populations. There are 16 amino acids in the CDR3, from cysteine to phenylalanine inclusive. Only the CDR3 DNA stays, 48 bases, in frame from base 1. Taken from the germline V gene (reference sequence), the CDR1 and CDR2 loops are MNHEY and SMNVEV. V lost 3 bases and J lost 2 bases; the stretch between them is 13 bases long.

To sequence the TCRbeta CDR3 region, genomic DNA was isolated from the sorted cells. The immunoSEQ Assay was used for sequencing of TCRbeta CDR3 regions. Held by TCRdb, this immuneACCESS table contains in-frame sequences only and omits some clones. Under half of the omission traces to an unresolved V gene where checked; the cause of the rest is unknown. The sample has 50,000 to 65,000 clones on record, about nine tenths of them singletons. The ten largest clones take up 1.9% of the sample. The sample comes from a study of OX40 agonist ivuxolimab in advanced cancers. Looking at the study overall: The costimulatory receptor OX40 (CD134) was targeted by ivuxolimab, a fully human IgG2 agonistic monoclonal antibody. Among the approximately 50 dose-escalation patients, some 20 had hepatocellular carcinoma, around 15 melanoma, 9 renal cell carcinoma and 9 head and neck cancer. Partial responses occurred in three dose-escalation patients, of whom one had hepatocellular carcinoma and two had cutaneous melanoma. Intravenous ivuxolimab was administered to patients every 2 weeks at six dose levels: 0.01, 0.1, 0.3, 1.5, 3 and 10 mg/kg. Peripheral TCRbeta sequencing aimed to test whether ivuxolimab altered TCR sequence diversity and caused clonal T-cell expansion. Prior anti-PD-1, anti-PD-L1 or anti-CTLA-4 therapy was permitted, and 40% of dose-escalation patients had received checkpoint inhibitors. The paper describes the monotherapy dose-escalation part (N ≈ 49 patients) of the phase I trial of ivuxolimab. The dose-escalation cohort was almost 85% male with a mean age of 60 years, ranging from 23 to 79.

Study-wide findings and limitations: On average, CD8+ T cells showed more expanded clones than CD4+ T cells after ivuxolimab. In partial responders in the 0.1-3.0 mg/kg groups, normalized peripheral clonal expansion was found to be among the lowest, especially among CD8+ T cells. The antigen specificity of the peripheral T cells that underwent clonal expansion was not determined. Low levels of normalized T-cell clonal expansion were also seen in some patients who did not respond. At doses of 0.1 to 3.0 mg/kg, clonal expansion of both CD4+ and CD8+ blood T cells was observed from baseline to week 6.

This TCR derives from an adult with an advanced solid tumor such as melanoma, head and neck, liver or kidney cancer. The chain is made from TRBV27 and TRBJ2-2; the D gene cannot be named for sure. The sample consisted of CD4+ or CD8+ T cells sorted from blood, taken in a trial of the OX40 agonist ivuxolimab. The CDR3 has the sequence CASSLRRLQNTGELFF. The nucleotide sequence reads TGTGCCAGCAGTTTGAGGAGACTCCAAAACACCGGGGAGCTGTTTTTT.